This T cell receptor beta chain was observed in a study of blood T cell repertoires in COVID-19. Libraries were prepared by immunoSEQ multiplex PCR; TCRdb keeps only in-frame clonotypes and omits some of them. The sample lists about 200,000 clones; approximately 85% were seen once. Sequencing was carried out using PBMCs or T cells enriched from blood (not recorded which). The clonotype originates from a man aged 40-55 years with acute COVID-19.

CDR3 in DNA: TGTGCCAGCAGCTTAGATGGGGGGGTTTATCAGCCCCAGCATTTT. Translation: CASSLDGGVYQPQHF. The genes are TRBV7-2 and TRBJ1-5, with D possibly matching TRBD1 (5 bases). CDR3 length equals 15 residues. The germline V gene has CDR1 SGHTA and CDR2 FQGNSA. Deletions cut 1 base from V and 5 bases from J, with 12 bases between.